Below are 12 T cell receptor beta chains sequenced from a single sample in a study of CD8+ T cells in alopecia areata. Extraction and reverse transcription of RNA yielded cDNA as the sequencing template. Assay used: immunoSEQ multiplex PCR; TCRdb lists only in-frame clones, some missing. Altogether more than 110,000 clones are present, around four fifths being singletons, with the ten largest covering more than 20%. Treatment here: oral pan-JAK inhibitor, 5-10 mg twice daily. Sample: CD8+ T cells sorted from blood, taken at week 4, from a patient treated with tofacitinib. All receptors derive from a human donor with alopecia areata.

CDR3 coding DNA: TGCGCCAGCAGCCAAGATAGCGGCCACGAGCAGTACTTC. Its translation: CASSQDSGHEQYF. The gene calls are TRBV4-1 and TRBJ2-7; the D gene is possibly TRBD2 (6 bases). The V gene's germline CDR1 is MGHRA and CDR2 YSYEKL. The ends were cut back, 0 bases at V and 5 bases at J, with 8 bases in the middle. The CDR3 runs to 13 residues.

This clone came up a few times. The gene calls are TRBV9 and TRBJ2-7; 8 positions agree with TRBD2. The germline V gene encodes CDR1 SGDLS and CDR2 YYNGEE. Unmatched junction bases numbered 4, after V lost 0 bases and J lost 5 bases. CDR3 length: 14 residues. The CDR3 loop is CASSVDGGADEQYF. Written as DNA, the CDR3 is TGTGCCAGCAGCGTAGACGGGGGGGCCGACGAGCAGTACTTC. Full variable domain (missing parts from reference TRBV9 and TRBJ2-7): DSGVTQTPKHLITATGQRVTLRCSPRSGDLSVYWYQQSLDQGLQFLIQYYNGEERAKGNILERFSAQQFPDLHSELNLSSLELGDSALYFCASSVDGGADEQYFGPGTRLTVT.

This chain connects TRBV2 to TRBJ2-2; D unresolved. The CDR3 runs 12 residues. The germline V and J ends were trimmed by 9 bases and 4 bases, with 9 bases remaining between them. Germline CDR1 is SNHLY and CDR2 is FYNNEI. This CDR3 is CARLRPTGELFF. In nucleotides, the CDR3 is TGTGCCAGGTTAAGACCCACCGGGGAGCTGTTTTTT.

The chain couples TRBV28 to TRBJ2-5; no reliable D call. Germline CDR1 is MDHEN and CDR2 is SYDVKM. The CDR3 has 14 amino acids. V shed 2 bases and J shed 2 bases, with 9 bases lying between them. Here the CDR3 reads CASSLSQPQETQYF. The DNA for the CDR3 is TGTGCCAGCAGTTTAAGTCAACCGCAAGAGACCCAGTACTTC. Using reference TRBV28 and TRBJ2-5 for the parts outside the CDR3, the full variable domain is DVKVTQSSRYLVKRTGEKVFLECVQDMDHENMFWYRQDPGLGLRLIYFSYDVKMKEKGDIPEGYSVSREKKERFSLILESASTNQTSMYLCASSLSQPQETQYFGPGTRLLVL.

This clone was counted a single time. The CDR3 is CATSGWAHEQFF. CDR3 sequence (DNA): TGTGCCACCAGTGGGTGGGCCCATGAGCAGTTCTTC. This chain joins TRBV15 and TRBJ2-1; D is ambiguous. Germline CDR1 reads LNHNV; CDR2 reads YYDKDF (reference sequence). The CDR3 is made up of 12 amino acids. V lost 6 bases and J lost 8, with 11 bases in between.

The chain joins TRBV4-1 to TRBJ2-1; D possibly corresponds to TRBD2 (5 bases). V was shortened by 10 bases and J by 3 bases, with 7 bases between the two germline ends. Germline V lookup: CDR1 MGHRA, CDR2 YSYEKL. The CDR3 extends over 11 amino acids. DNA for the CDR3: TGCGCCACCGGGAACTACAATGAGCAGTTCTTC. Protein product: CATGNYNEQFF.

This clone was picked up one time. This chain connects TRBV4-3 to TRBJ2-5, with 7 bases fitting TRBD2. The CDR3 covers 15 residues. Looked up from germline, CDR1 is LGHNA and CDR2 is YSLEER. J gave up 5 bases and V 4 bases, and 10 bases lay outside the gene matches. CDR3 region: CASSPTGGGVETQYF. CDR3 nucleotide sequence: TGCGCCAGCAGCCCGACTGGGGGAGGGGTCGAGACCCAGTACTTC.

This chain uses TRBV5-6 with TRBJ2-3, with D perhaps matching TRBD2 (6 bases). This CDR3 spans 15 amino acids. CDR1 and CDR2 (germline): SGHDT, YYEEEE. V lost 0 bases to trimming and J lost 1 base, with 9 bases between them. The CDR3 DNA reads TGTGCCAGCAGCTTGGGTGGCGGGGGCACAGATACGCAGTATTTT. Its translation is CASSLGGGGTDTQYF.

Details on this clone: A junction boundary mismatches the germline segment, possibly from a read error. This chain joins TRBV6-1 and TRBJ1-1; no clear D. This CDR3 spans 13 amino acids. CDR1 and CDR2 (germline): MNHNS, SASEGT. The chain's CDR3 is CASSEARGSDAFF. CDR3 nucleotides: TGTGCCAGCAGTGAAGCTAGAGGCTCTGACGCTTTCTTT.

The V and J genes are TRBV4-1 and TRBJ2-5; D may be TRBD1 or TRBD2 (5 bases each). The CDR3 is 16 amino acids. Germline CDR1 and CDR2: MGHRA and YSYEKL. Trimming shortened V by 3 bases and J by 2 bases, and 16 bases separated the two germline ends. The CDR3 loop reads CASSQRGFDTQETQYF. The CDR3 coding sequence is TGCGCCAGCAGCCAGAGGGGATTCGACACGCAAGAGACCCAGTACTTC.

The gene calls are TRBV7-9 and TRBJ2-5; TRBD1 is a possible D gene (6 bases). The V and J ends lost 6 bases and 3 bases respectively, with 11 bases between them. This CDR3 has 13 residues. The V gene's germline CDR1 is SEHNR and CDR2 FQNEAQ (reference sequence). CDR3 in DNA: TGTGCCAGCAGTTCACACAGGGAAGAGACCCAGTACTTC. It specifies CASSSHREETQYF.

V and J are TRBV9 and TRBJ2-7; no definite D call. V was trimmed by 0 bases and J by 0 bases, leaving 7 bases between them. Per the germline V gene, CDR1 is SGDLS and CDR2 is YYNGEE. This CDR3 comprises 14 residues. The CDR3 reads CASSVGWSSYEQYF. The CDR3, as DNA: TGTGCCAGCAGCGTAGGGTGGAGCTCCTACGAGCAGTACTTC.